These T cell receptor beta chains were read from a single sample in a study of early T cells in non-severe SARS-CoV-2 infection. TCRdb fed the 5' RACE reads into MiXCR, producing one record per CDR3 protein. Of 50,000 to 65,000 distinct CDR3 sequences in the sample, about 11% were seen once. Specimen: whole blood, collected at baseline. The receptors come from an adult who was a healthcare worker with PCR-confirmed SARS-CoV-2 infection or an uninfected control (not recorded which). Each CDR3 is given with its conserved first and last residue.

V	J	CDR3
TRBV29-1	TRBJ1-1	CSVEFKNTEAFF
TRBV20-1	TRBJ2-7	CSVLGDSSYEQYF
TRBV5-1	TRBJ1-1	CASSFEGPGTEAFF
TRBV20-1	TRBJ2-5	CSARGDRLETQYF
TRBV5-1	TRBJ1-2	CASSLGQGRYGYTF
TRBV27	TRBJ2-4	CASSSRTGDNIQYF
TRBV12-3/TRBV12-4	TRBJ2-5	CASSYTLETQYF
TRBV3-1	TRBJ2-7	CASTPGTGGYEQYF
TRBV30	TRBJ1-1	CAWSDSAGYTEAFF
TRBV7-2	TRBJ1-1	CASSLLPPGSGTEAFF
TRBV19	TRBJ2-3	CASRGGLAGPNTQYF
TRBV9	TRBJ2-7	CASSVGGMRSSEQYF
TRBV20-1	TRBJ2-7	CSASGGGITTYEQYF
TRBV9	TRBJ1-2	CASSVEDRLYGYTF
TRBV19	TRBJ2-2	CASSIGQTTTGELFF
TRBV4-3	TRBJ2-1	CASSPGLASSSYNEQFF
TRBV3-1	TRBJ2-5	CASSQVVETQYF
TRBV12-3/TRBV12-4	TRBJ2-7	CASSSIGLSYEQYF
TRBV9	TRBJ2-3	CASSVGSGSTDTQYF
TRBV3-1	TRBJ1-2	CASSQPQGKGYTF
TRBV20-1	TRBJ1-2	CSARDPDRARYTF
TRBV6-5	TRBJ2-7	CATRPGSGSYEQYF
TRBV20-1	TRBJ2-1	CSARDRSGGSYNEQFF
TRBV20-1	TRBJ2-7	CSPRLAGPREQYF
TRBV10-2	TRBJ2-2	CASSPTGNLGELFF
TRBV14	TRBJ2-7	CASSQNPDASSYEQYF
TRBV29-1	TRBJ1-1	CSVGSGSFTEAFF
TRBV18	TRBJ1-4	CASSPGQSEGLFF
TRBV20-1	TRBJ1-2	CSASQGANYGYTF
TRBV4-3	TRBJ1-1	CASSQAGLMNTEAFF
TRBV7-8	TRBJ1-1	CASNMRRDTMNTEAFF
TRBV10-3	TRBJ1-1	CAISDPQGGGNTEAFF
TRBV12-3/TRBV12-4	TRBJ1-2	CASSPGLYGYTF
TRBV29-1	TRBJ1-4	CSVAQANEKLFF
TRBV7-9	TRBJ1-2	CASSFDNYGYTF
TRBV7-9	TRBJ2-3	CASSLDGYTDTQYF
TRBV11-3	TRBJ1-2	CASSLVIALAGYTF
TRBV11-2	TRBJ2-7	CASSLGERDYEQYF
TRBV5-1	TRBJ2-1	CASNSLASNEQFF